The rows below give T cell receptor beta chains drawn from one sample of a study of cytomegalovirus exposure and HLA in healthy donors. TCRdb keeps only in-frame clones here, not all; method: immunoSEQ multiplex PCR. The profile shows 160,000 or so clones, roughly 76% of them singletons. The sequenced material came from PBMCs. All receptors derive from a woman aged 50 to 60 in good health and CMV-seronegative. The CDR3 runs from the conserved cysteine through the conserved F or W. The D gene is left open where the match is weak. Rows give clone size only sometimes, using once, few, many, or a class for an expanded clone.

j_call	clone_size	d_call	v_call	cdr3_aa	cdr3_nt
TRBJ1-3	.	.	TRBV15	CATSRDGTAGNTIYF	TGTGCCACCAGCAGAGACGGGACTGCTGGAAACACCATATATTTT
TRBJ2-5	.	.	TRBV30	CAWSTFGLKETQYF	TGTGCCTGGAGTACCTTCGGACTAAAAGAGACCCAGTACTTC
TRBJ1-1	.	.	TRBV7-2	CASSLIPVNTEAFF	TGTGCCAGCAGCTTAATCCCAGTGAACACTGAAGCTTTCTTT
TRBJ2-3	few	.	TRBV7-2	CASSLYTDTQYF	TGTGCCAGCAGCCTATACACAGATACGCAGTATTTT
TRBJ2-1	.	TRBD1	TRBV7-2	CASNYWDRLYNEQFF	TGTGCCAGCAACTACTGGGACAGATTATACAATGAGCAGTTCTTC
TRBJ1-2	.	TRBD1	TRBV7-9	CASSLGQGGGYTF	TGTGCCAGCAGCTTGGGACAGGGTGGCGGCTACACCTTC
TRBJ2-3	.	.	TRBV5-4	CASSLNTGSTDTQYF	TGTGCCAGCAGCTTGAATACAGGGAGCACAGATACGCAGTATTTT
TRBJ2-1	.	TRBD2	TRBV7-6	CASSPGRKEQFF	TGTGCCAGCAGCCCCGGGAGGAAGGAGCAGTTCTTC
TRBJ1-2	.	.	TRBV12-5	CASGTQDTVHGYTF	TGTGCTAGTGGTACCCAGGACACGGTGCATGGCTACACCTTC
TRBJ2-6	.	.	TRBV6-1	CASSGQQLGANVLTF	TGTGCCAGCAGTGGACAGCAACTCGGGGCCAACGTCCTGACTTTC
TRBJ2-7	.	TRBD1	TRBV10-3	CANGQGASYEQYF	TGTGCCAACGGACAGGGGGCATCCTACGAGCAGTACTTC
TRBJ2-2	.	TRBD2	TRBV4-1	CASSQAPRLAGGTGELFF	TGCGCCAGCAGCCAAGCCCCCCGGCTAGCGGGAGGTACCGGGGAGCTGTTTTTT
TRBJ2-1	few	TRBD1	TRBV9	CASSARDRVDFEQFF	TGTGCCAGCAGCGCCCGGGACAGGGTGGACTTTGAGCAGTTCTTC
TRBJ1-4	.	TRBD1	TRBV27	CASSLTGALGKLFF	TGTGCCAGCAGTTTGACAGGGGCGCTCGGTAAACTGTTTTTT
TRBJ2-2	.	.	TRBV30	CAWSAGLANTGELFF	TGTGCCTGGAGTGCGGGTCTTGCGAACACCGGGGAGCTGTTTTTT
TRBJ1-1	.	.	TRBV7-8	CASSLDVGATEAFF	TGTGCCAGCAGCTTAGATGTGGGGGCAACTGAAGCTTTCTTT
TRBJ2-5	.	TRBD1	TRBV4-1	CASSQDGRGLETQYF	TGCGCCAGCAGCCAAGATGGCAGGGGGTTAGAGACCCAGTACTTC
TRBJ1-2	.	TRBD1	TRBV5-6	CASSTPGQGVYGYTF	TGTGCCAGCAGCACTCCGGGACAGGGCGTCTATGGCTACACCTTC
TRBJ1-2	.	.	TRBV11-2	CASSFQGTPWSYGYTF	TGTGCCAGCAGCTTCCAGGGAACCCCTTGGAGCTATGGCTACACCTTC
TRBJ2-7	.	TRBD1	TRBV7-2	CASSSGTGSYEQYF	TGTGCCAGCAGCTCTGGGACAGGCTCCTACGAGCAGTACTTC
TRBJ2-7	.	TRBD2	TRBV2	CASSLGLAGGLGYEQYF	TGTGCCAGCAGTCTTGGACTAGCGGGCGGCTTAGGATACGAGCAGTACTTC
TRBJ2-7	once	TRBD2	TRBV28	CASSPSLAGLYEQYF	TGTGCCAGCAGCCCCTCACTAGCGGGATTATACGAGCAGTACTTC
TRBJ1-5	.	TRBD1	TRBV6-5	CASSSDRGRNQPQHF	TGTGCCAGCAGTTCAGACAGGGGACGAAATCAGCCCCAGCATTTT
TRBJ1-1	.	TRBD1	TRBV28	CASRQGTTEAFF	TGTGCCAGCAGACAGGGGACTACTGAAGCTTTCTTT
TRBJ2-7	.	TRBD1	TRBV25-1	CASSRTGLSYEQYF	TGTGCCAGCAGTCGGACAGGCCTTTCCTACGAGCAGTACTTC
TRBJ1-1	.	TRBD1	TRBV7-2	CASSQGQPNTEAFF	TGTGCCAGCAGCCAGGGACAGCCGAACACTGAAGCTTTCTTT
TRBJ2-1	.	TRBD2	TRBV9	CASSLRPGGHNEQFF	TGTGCCAGCAGCCTACGGCCGGGAGGACACAATGAGCAGTTCTTC
TRBJ1-5	.	.	TRBV7-9	CASSSIGGHQPQHF	TGTGCCAGCAGTTCTATTGGGGGCCATCAGCCCCAGCATTTT
TRBJ1-6	.	.	TRBV10-1	CASTPVPGREAPLHF	TGCGCCAGCACCCCCGTCCCCGGCCGGGAGGCACCCCTCCACTTT
TRBJ1-3	once	.	TRBV6-5	CASTRLQGNGNTIYF	TGTGCCAGCACCAGGTTACAGGGTAACGGAAACACCATATATTTT
TRBJ1-2	.	.	TRBV2	CASKLVANYGYTF	TGTGCCAGCAAGTTAGTTGCTAACTATGGCTACACCTTC
TRBJ1-3	once	.	TRBV11-3	CASSLTSSGNTIYF	TGTGCCAGCAGCTTAACGAGCTCTGGAAACACCATATATTTT
TRBJ1-5	.	TRBD1	TRBV28	CASSSGGQGSNQPQHF	TGTGCCAGCAGCTCGGGCGGACAGGGGTCCAATCAGCCCCAGCATTTT
TRBJ1-1	.	.	TRBV6-1	CASSVGAGTGVLFF	.
TRBJ1-5	.	.	TRBV19	CASGDRNQPQHF	TGTGCCAGCGGCGACAGAAATCAGCCCCAGCATTTT
TRBJ2-7	.	.	TRBV12-5	CASGASGIYEQYF	TGTGCTAGTGGTGCCTCAGGGATTTACGAGCAGTACTTC
TRBJ1-1	.	TRBD1	TRBV6-1	CASSEGTGSDTEAFF	TGTGCCAGCAGTGAAGGGACAGGGTCGGACACTGAAGCTTTCTTT
TRBJ1-6	once	TRBD1	TRBV9	CASSVSSQPGQGALTLHF	TGTGCCAGCAGCGTATCCTCTCAACCGGGACAGGGGGCCCTTACCCTCCACTTT
TRBJ1-4	once	TRBD1	TRBV28	CASSSGTGGGWFF	TGTGCCAGCAGTTCCGGGACAGGGGGCGGATGGTTTTTT
TRBJ2-7	.	TRBD2	TRBV27	CASSLTGLAGGHEQYF	TGTGCCAGCAGTTTAACCGGACTAGCGGGAGGCCACGAGCAGTACTTC